A selection of T cell receptor beta chains follows, all from one sample in a study of metastatic and nonmetastatic thyroid tumors. TCRdb re-called the PCR reads through MiXCR. Of over 9,500 clones in the sample, around a quarter were seen once. The material sequenced was tumor tissue. Receptors originate from a female donor with papillary thyroid cancer or a benign thyroid nodule (not recorded which). Some clones in this sample may be carry-over from other donors' samples. Both conserved end residues are part of each CDR3. A D gene is named only where the DNA matches it firmly. Clone size is not always given. Where it is, it says once, few, many or a class for expanded clones.

CDR3: CASSQEGCLLDIQYF
DNA: TGTGCCAGCAGCCAAGAAGGATGCCTTCTGGACATTCAGTACTTC
D: .
size: .
J: TRBJ2-4
V: TRBV3-1

CDR3: CASSPQRGASYNEQFF
DNA: TGTGCCAGCAGCCCCCAGCGGGGTGCCTCCTACAATGAGCAGTTCTTC
D: TRBD2
size: many
J: TRBJ2-1
V: TRBV5-4

CDR3: CASSLLRVSASTDTQYF
DNA: TGTGCCAGCAGCTTACTCAGGGTTTCAGCTAGCACAGATACGCAGTATTTT
D: .
size: many
J: TRBJ2-3
V: TRBV11-1

CDR3: CTSGKSSYNEQFF
DNA: TGTACTAGCGGCAAGAGCTCCTACAATGAGCAGTTCTTC
D: TRBD2
size: many
J: TRBJ2-1
V: TRBV2

CDR3: CASSRTGEVNEQFF
DNA: TGCGCCAGCAGCCGAACAGGGGAGGTCAATGAGCAGTTCTTC
D: .
size: .
J: TRBJ2-1
V: TRBV4-1

CDR3: CASTTVDSGNTIYF
DNA: TGCGCCAGCACGACTGTAGACTCTGGAAACACCATATATTTT
D: .
size: many
J: TRBJ1-3
V: TRBV10-2

CDR3: CASSPLAGNAEQFF
DNA: TGTGCCAGCTCACCGCTAGCGGGAAACGCTGAGCAGTTCTTC
D: TRBD2
size: .
J: TRBJ2-1
V: TRBV18

CDR3: CASSLRTGGGEQYF
DNA: TGTGCCAGCAGCTTAAGGACAGGGGGCGGTGAGCAGTACTTC
D: TRBD1
size: few
J: TRBJ2-7
V: TRBV11-3

CDR3: CSASTVYMNTEAFF
DNA: TGCAGTGCTAGCACAGTCTATATGAACACTGAAGCTTTCTTT
D: .
size: .
J: TRBJ1-1
V: TRBV20-1

CDR3: CASSFPGGREQFF
DNA: TGTGCCAGCAGCTTTCCAGGGGGCAGGGAGCAGTTCTTC
D: TRBD1
size: .
J: TRBJ2-1
V: TRBV7-2

CDR3: CASSVAMEGGYTF
DNA: TGTGCCAGCAGCGTTGCGATGGAGGGGGGCTACACCTTC
D: .
size: many
J: TRBJ1-2
V: TRBV3-1

CDR3: CASSEGTGGWDTGELFF
DNA: TGTGCCAGTAGTGAAGGGACAGGGGGCTGGGACACCGGGGAGCTGTTTTTT
D: TRBD1
size: .
J: TRBJ2-2
V: TRBV19

CDR3: CAWVTFSAAGANVLTF
DNA: TGTGCCTGGGTGACCTTTTCTGCTGCTGGGGCCAACGTCCTGACTTTC
D: .
size: many
J: TRBJ2-6
V: TRBV30

CDR3: CSARGGLADTSYEQYF
DNA: TGCAGTGCTAGAGGTGGACTAGCGGATACCTCCTACGAGCAGTACTTC
D: TRBD2
size: .
J: TRBJ2-7
V: TRBV20-1

CDR3: CASSGWAGSQPQHF
DNA: TGTGCCAGCAGCGGGTGGGCAGGGTCTCAGCCCCAGCATTTT
D: .
size: .
J: TRBJ1-5
V: TRBV6-2/TRBV6-3

CDR3: CASSFPLAGVRTGELFF
DNA: TGCGCCAGCAGCTTCCCCCTAGCGGGAGTGCGAACCGGGGAGCTGTTTTTT
D: TRBD2
size: medium-sized
J: TRBJ2-2
V: TRBV5-1

CDR3: CSVTPQVSPNYGYTF
DNA: TGCAGCGTCACCCCACAGGTCTCCCCCAACTATGGCTACACCTTC
D: .
size: few
J: TRBJ1-2
V: TRBV29-1

CDR3: CASSLGFEQYF
DNA: TGTGCCAGCAGCTTAGGATTCGAGCAGTACTTC
D: .
size: .
J: TRBJ2-7
V: TRBV11-2

CDR3: CASSHRDILTRDGQETQYF
DNA: TGTGCCAGCAGTCATCGGGACATCCTCACCCGGGACGGCCAAGAGACCCAGTACTTC
D: .
size: few
J: TRBJ2-5
V: TRBV28

CDR3: CASSRGASGDTDTQYF
DNA: TGTGCCAGCAGCCGAGGGGCTAGCGGGGACACAGATACGCAGTATTTT
D: TRBD2
size: many
J: TRBJ2-3
V: TRBV4-2

CDR3: CASSPGTYNEQFF
DNA: TGTGCCAGCAGCCCCGGGACCTACAATGAGCAGTTCTTC
D: .
size: many
J: TRBJ2-1
V: TRBV5-5

CDR3: CAISPGRGSEQYF
DNA: TGTGCCATCAGTCCAGGGAGGGGGAGCGAGCAGTACTTC
D: .
size: .
J: TRBJ2-7
V: TRBV6-2/TRBV6-3

CDR3: CAWKSEVSSYEQYF
DNA: TGTGCCTGGAAATCTGAAGTAAGCTCCTACGAGCAGTACTTC
D: .
size: .
J: TRBJ2-7
V: TRBV30